This TCR beta chain emerged from a study of T cell repertoires in ileal Crohn's disease. The V gene's germline CDR1 is SGHRS and CDR2 YFSETQ. Trimming cost V 0 bases and J 5 bases, with 11 bases left between them. The CDR3 is 14 amino acids. This clone was seen a single time. Generated by immunoSEQ multiplex PCR, the TCRdb table keeps only in-frame clones and is missing some. The table lists 25,000 to 30,000 clones, roughly 78% of them singletons. The specimen was ileal tissue. The V and J genes are TRBV5-1 and TRBJ2-5; D not resolved. The origin of this receptor is an adult with Crohn's disease. The CDR3 DNA is TGCGCCAGCAGCTTGGCGTTTGGCTCGGAGACCCAGTACTTC. Translating gives CASSLAFGSETQYF.